This TCR beta chain was profiled in a study of pediatric ulcerative colitis. V was shortened by 2 bases and J by 5 bases, with 14 bases between the two germline ends. There are 15 residues in the CDR3. Germline CDR1 MNHEY, CDR2 SVGAGI. This clone was detected only once. What it recognizes is unknown. Study-wide points: Compared with controls, ulcerative colitis showed greater blood-rectum clone sharing. A couple of patients' blood samples yielded substantially fewer templates.

Some clones are missing from TCRdb's copy, which holds only in-frame ones; the method was immunoSEQ multiplex PCR. The sample shows fewer than 45,000 clones, roughly 85% of them seen only once. This clonotype was sampled from a girl between 10 and 17 years old with moderate ulcerative colitis. Input material: blood. The chain employs TRBV6-5 and TRBJ2-3; no clear D. The CDR3 coding sequence is TGTGCCAGCAGTTACCAAACAGTGGGTTTAGATACGCAGTATTTT. It encodes CASSYQTVGLDTQYF.